The clone carrying this TCR beta chain occurred a few times. Its matching antigen is unknown. Carrying unique molecular identifiers, the cDNA also gained a universal primer site through template switching. Via MiXCR, TCRdb re-called the 5' RACE reads, giving one row per CDR3 protein. The data show approximately 220,000 distinct CDR3 sequences, roughly 9.4% seen once. The J segment lost 1 base and the V segment lost 5 bases, leaving 10 bases of the junction unmatched. CDR3 length: 16 amino acids. CDR1 LGHNA and CDR2 YSLEER come from the germline V gene. The data were taken from a study of identical twins. Study-wide findings and caveats: Researchers caution that invariant MAIT and iNKT cells could partly confound zero-insertion analyses. The study found weaker excess twin sharing in beta out-of-frame sequences. Twin-shared out-of-frame alpha sequences showed excess low generation probability.

Sequencing was carried out using memory (CD45RO+) T cells sorted from blood. This sequence originates from a woman aged 18-30 years in good health. The chain combines TRBV4-3 with TRBJ2-7; 8 bases are a match to TRBD2. Here the CDR3 reads CASSFSGGDASYEQYF. In DNA form, the CDR3 reads TGCGCCAGCAGCTTTTCGGGAGGGGACGCTTCCTACGAGCAGTACTTC.